This passage covers 19 T cell receptor beta chains from one sample sequenced in a study of T cells after yellow fever vaccination (dated 2019 in TCRdb). This specimen's treatment or condition label, interpreted: live attenuated yellow fever vaccine strain. The method was 5' RACE. TCRdb names Illumina NovaSeq 6000 as the instrument used. TCRdb redid the processing of the public reads, applying fastp at Q25 and MiXCR, and retained in-frame beta chains. Duplicate CDR3 protein sequences are folded into a single record with the most common DNA and genes. The sample data list some 260,000 distinct CDR3 sequences, and about 5.2% of these were observed just once. Around 3.3% of the sample rests with the top ten. Specimen: CD4+ T cells sorted from PBMCs, collected on the day of the yellow fever booster vaccination. These receptors all come from a man between 18 and 35 years old who received the YFV17D yellow fever vaccine.

This clonotype was detected only a few times. The chain employs TRBV5-6 and TRBJ1-1; D not certain. Trimming took 1 base from V and 8 from J, leaving 9 bases between them. Per the germline V gene, CDR1 is SGHDT and CDR2 is YYEEEE. This CDR3 is built from 12 residues. The CDR3 DNA reads TGTGCCAGCAGCTTGTGGGAGGGAGAAGCTTTCTTT. It encodes CASSLWEGEAFF.

This clonotype was detected only a few times. The chain employs TRBV12-3 or TRBV12-4 and TRBJ1-4; a weak D match, TRBD1 (6 bases). The V end lost 5 bases, the J end lost 0 bases, and 13 bases lay between the germline ends. The CDR3 extends over 16 amino acids. The CDR3 reads CASSQGLTATNEKLFF. CDR3 sequence (DNA): TGTGCCAGCAGTCAGGGGCTGACCGCAACTAATGAAAAACTGTTTTTT.

This clonotype was seen many times. The DNA is omitted, as the CDR3 cannot be located on it reliably, and the CDR3 follows TCRdb's listing. This chain uses TRBV2 with TRBJ1-1; the tabulated D call, TRBD1, remains unverified against the DNA. The V gene's germline CDR1 is SNHLY and CDR2 FYNNEI. The length of the CDR3 is 13 amino acids, counting both ends. CDR3 amino acids: CASSVDFGQGSFF.

The chain employs TRBV12-3 or TRBV12-4 and TRBJ1-4; D gene ambiguous. Trimming took 8 bases from V and 4 from J, leaving 17 bases between them. The CDR3 totals 15 residues. CDR3 sequence: CASRHLSGSNEKLFF. The CDR3 coding sequence is TGTGCCAGCCGTCACTTATCCGGGAGTAATGAAAAACTGTTTTTT.

In the case of this clonotype: One end of the junction varies from germline; a read error may be responsible. The chain employs TRBV24-1 and TRBJ1-6; no reliable D call. The CDR3 runs to 14 residues. Germline loops: CDR1 KGHDR, CDR2 SFDVKD. CDR3 nucleotide sequence: TGTGCCACCAGCGATTACCCGGCCGGATCACCCCTCCACTTT. Translation gives CATSDYPAGSPLHF.

This clonotype showed up many times. The rearrangement links TRBV7-2 to TRBJ2-3; the match to TRBD2 covers 8 bases. Germline CDR1 reads SGHTA; CDR2 reads FQGNSA. J gave up 2 bases and V 5 bases, and 9 bases lay outside the gene matches. The CDR3 length is 16 residues. The CDR3 loop reads CASSPPIAGHTDTQYF. In DNA form, the CDR3 reads TGTGCCAGCAGCCCACCGATAGCGGGGCACACAGATACGCAGTATTTT.

V gene TRBV20-1 combines with J gene TRBJ1-1; D unresolved. Germline V gene data show CDR1 as DFQATT and CDR2 as SNEGSKA (reference sequence). V lost 0 bases and J 0 bases, leaving 5 bases between the germline ends. The CDR3 sequence is 13 residues long. CDR3 loop: CSAREPVNTEAFF. The CDR3 nucleotides read TGCAGTGCTAGAGAGCCCGTGAACACTGAAGCTTTCTTT.

This chain links TRBV6-5 with TRBJ2-7; 15 bases are a match to TRBD2. Germline CDR1 and CDR2: MNHEY and SVGAGI. The CDR3 consists of 18 residues. After removal of 0 bases from V and 3 bases from J, the junction contained 6 bases not matched to a gene. The CDR3 region has the DNA TGTGCCAGCAGTTACTCGGGACTAGCGGGGGGAGCTATCTACGAGCAGTACTTC. It translates to CASSYSGLAGGAIYEQYF.

This chain joins TRBV12-3 or TRBV12-4 and TRBJ2-2; 9 nucleotides match TRBD1. This CDR3 contains 19 residues. Trimming at V came to 1 base and at J to 1 base, leaving 10 bases not matched to a gene. CDR3 residues: CASSLGSRTGAENTGELFF. DNA of the CDR3: TGTGCCAGCAGTTTAGGGTCAAGGACAGGGGCAGAGAACACCGGGGAGCTGTTTTTT.

This clonotype appeared a few times. This chain joins TRBV20-1 and TRBJ1-1; unclear D gene. Germline loops: CDR1 DFQATT, CDR2 SNEGSKA (reference sequence). CDR3 size: 15 residues. V lost 3 bases and J lost 1, with 15 bases in between. CDR3 amino acids: CSASLPKGTNTEAFF. CDR3 bases: TGCAGTGCTAGTCTCCCTAAGGGCACGAACACTGAAGCTTTCTTT.

This clonotype was found a few times. This rearrangement joins TRBV3-1 to TRBJ2-4; 7 bases line up with TRBD2. Losses at the gene ends were 4 bases for V and 0 bases for J; bases not matched to a gene: 0. Looked up from germline, CDR1 is LGHDT and CDR2 is YNNKEL (reference sequence). CDR3 length equals 14 residues. The CDR3 DNA is TGTGCCAGCAGCCGCGGGGGAGCCAAAAACATTCAGTACTTC. This translates into CASSRGGAKNIQYF. Drawing the rest from reference TRBV3-1 and TRBJ2-4, the complete variable domain is DTAVSQTPKYLVTQMGNDKSIKCEQNLGHDTMYWYKQDSKKFLKIMFSYNNKELIINETVPNRFSPKSPDKAHLNLHINSLELGDSAVYFCASSRGGAKNIQYFGAGTRLSVL.

In this sample, this clonotype turned up many times. The chain has TRBV12-3 or TRBV12-4 and TRBJ2-3; no firm D call. V was clipped by 3 bases and J by 0 bases, with 10 bases between them. The CDR3 runs to 15 residues. CDR3 protein: CASSFRLASTDTQYF. The CDR3 DNA follows: TGTGCCAGCAGTTTCAGGTTAGCAAGCACAGATACGCAGTATTTT.

Only a few counts were recorded for this clonotype. V is TRBV4-2 and J is TRBJ1-5, with 10 bases identical to TRBD1. Germline V CDR1 and CDR2: LGHNA, YNFKEQ. The CDR3 has 15 residues. The J segment lost 7 bases and the V segment lost 1 base, leaving 4 bases of the junction unmatched. Written as DNA, the CDR3 is TGTGCCAGCAGCCAAGGACAGGGGGCTAGGCAGCCCCAGCATTTT. The encoded protein is CASSQGQGARQPQHF.

This clonotype was picked up a small number of times. In DNA, the CDR3 is TGTGCCAGCACCAACGGTAGGGGAAAGCACAATGAGCAGTTCTTC. Translation: CASTNGRGKHNEQFF. The V gene is TRBV6-5, the J gene TRBJ2-1, with a weak D call TRBD1 (5 bases). The CDR3 contains 15 residues. Trimming pared 7 bases from V and 5 bases from J, leaving 18 bases between. Germline-derived CDR1 and CDR2 are MNHEY and SVGAGI.

This clonotype was counted many times. The chain is built from TRBV28 and TRBJ1-3; 8 bases map to TRBD1. The CDR3 loop spans 13 amino acids. Trimming took 7 bases from V and 2 from J; bases not matched to a gene: 1. Per the germline V gene, CDR1 is MDHEN and CDR2 is SYDVKM. The chain's CDR3 is CASKTGAGNTIYF. The CDR3 region has the DNA TGTGCCAGCAAGACAGGGGCTGGAAACACCATATATTTT.

This clonotype was observed a few times. The chain carries TRBV6-2 or TRBV6-3 and TRBJ2-7; a weak D match, TRBD2 (6 bases). CDR1 MNHEY and CDR2 SVGEGT come from the germline V gene. The CDR3 covers 16 residues. Between the trimmed V and J ends, which lost 3 bases and 3 bases, there was a span of 18 bases. CDR3 residues: CASSYGPGVMSYEQYV. The CDR3 DNA sequence: TGTGCCAGCAGTTATGGCCCGGGGGTAATGAGCTACGAGCAGTACGTC.

The V and J genes are TRBV5-1 and TRBJ2-7; TRBD2 matches at 7 bases. After removal of 0 bases from V and 4 bases from J, the junction contained 4 bases not matched to a gene. The CDR3 extends over 14 amino acids. Looked up from germline, CDR1 is SGHRS and CDR2 is YFSETQ. CDR3 loop: CASSLEAGLYEQYF. The CDR3 region has the DNA TGCGCCAGCAGCTTGGAAGCGGGACTGTACGAGCAGTACTTC.

This clonotype occurred a few times. The rearrangement uses TRBV11-2 and TRBJ2-5; the D is unclear. Germline lookup yields CDR1 SGHAT and CDR2 FQNNGV. This CDR3 contains 13 residues. Trimming left V 5 bases short and J 2 bases short, with 9 bases between. The CDR3 loop reads CASSKHVQETQYF. CDR3 DNA sequence: TGTGCCAGCAGCAAACACGTTCAAGAGACCCAGTACTTC.

This clonotype appeared a few times. The chain combines TRBV10-3 with TRBJ2-3; 13 bases align to TRBD2. With V trimmed by 5 bases and J by 2 bases, 7 bases remained unmatched. This CDR3 is built from 17 residues. Germline assignment: CDR1 ENHRY and CDR2 SYGVKD. This CDR3 reads CAISLKGLAGNTDTQYF. CDR3 nucleotide sequence: TGTGCCATCAGTCTAAAGGGACTAGCGGGAAACACAGATACGCAGTATTTT.